Each of the 2 T cell receptor beta chains below was sequenced from the same sample in a study of blood T cell repertoires in COVID-19. Clones were sequenced by immunoSEQ multiplex PCR, and TCRdb holds only the in-frame ones, with some missing. The data contain 130,000 or so clones, about 85% of them seen just once; the ten biggest clones take up roughly 2.5%. The specimen sequenced was peripheral blood. The receptors were sampled from a human donor with COVID-19, enrolled during active disease. The donor label of this sample is uncertain.

The chain is built from TRBV7-9 and TRBJ1-1; 11 nucleotides align to TRBD1. The junction had 13 bases not matched to a gene; V was cut back by 6 bases and J by 7 bases. Germline-derived CDR1 and CDR2 are SEHNR and FQNEAQ (reference sequence). CDR3 length: 16 amino acids. The CDR3 sequence is CASSSRLDRGRGEAFF. The CDR3 DNA follows: TGTGCCAGCAGTTCTCGATTGGACAGGGGGCGAGGTGAAGCTTTCTTT.

The chain combines TRBV5-6 with TRBJ1-1; 7 nucleotides match TRBD1. CDR1 SGHDT and CDR2 YYEEEE come from the germline V gene. J gave up 3 bases and V 5 bases, and 4 bases lay outside the gene matches. CDR3 length equals 13 residues. DNA of the CDR3: TGTGCCAGCAGTTTGACAGGGCACACTGAAGCTTTCTTT. Protein product: CASSLTGHTEAFF.